The clone carrying this TCR beta chain was detected only a few times. The antigen is undetermined. Those patients picked for sequencing had displayed CD8+CD57+ cell expansion on flow cytometry. Patients uniformly had severe acquired aplastic anemia. Germline V gene lookup returns CDR1 LNHDA and CDR2 SQIVND (reference sequence). V gave up 6 bases and J gave up 3 bases; unmatched junction bases: 4. The CDR3 is made up of 13 amino acids. TCR beta VDJ and CDR3 profiling used genomic DNA as template. TCRdb called the reads again in MiXCR, with one record for every CDR3 protein. The repertoire has under 200,000 distinct CDR3 sequences, 45% to 50% of them found once; the top ten carry more than 30%. This sample was included in a study of CD8+CD57+ T cells in acquired aplastic anemia. Study at large: Sorting CD4+ and CD8+ cells gave DNA averaging roughly 3.2 ug. General study points: Roughly 30 CD8+ CDR3 sequences occurred in both the patients and the controls. Patients and controls had CD8+ Simpson's diversity values that were not significantly distinct.

The chain carries TRBV19 and TRBJ1-2; 7 bases map to TRBD1. The clonotype originates from a human donor with aplastic anemia. The sequencing sample was made of sorted CD4+, CD8+, or CD8+CD57+ T cells (not recorded which) from PBMCs. DNA for the CDR3: TGTGCCAGTAGCTCGCAGGGGGACTATGGCTACACCTTC. This gives the protein CASSSQGDYGYTF.